These 14 T cell receptor beta chains were all obtained from the same sample, sequenced in a study of T cell responses to AZD1222 COVID-19 vaccine. Assay: immunoSEQ multiplex PCR; the TCRdb copy retains only in-frame clones and omits some. The table has more than 110,000 clones, just over 85% seen once. This specimen consisted of peripheral blood, obtained on day 0 of AZD1222 vaccination. These receptors were obtained from an adult in good health.

This rearrangement joins TRBV5-8 to TRBJ2-1, with D perhaps TRBD1 (5 bases). The V and J ends lost 3 bases and 8 bases respectively, with 21 bases between them. CDR3 length: 16 amino acids. Germline CDR1 is SGHTS and CDR2 is YDEGEE. The CDR3 DNA follows: TGTGCCAGCAGCTCCGTGACAGACTGGACGATATATGAGCAGTTCTTC. Amino acid sequence: CASSSVTDWTIYEQFF. The variable domain in full, completed from reference TRBV5-8 and TRBJ2-1, reads EAGVTQSPTHLIKTRGQQATLRCSPISGHTSVYWYQQALGLGLQFLLWYDEGEERNRGNFPPRFSGRQFPNYSSELNVNALELEDSALYLCASSSVTDWTIYEQFFGPGTRLTVL.

In DNA form, the CDR3 reads TGTGCCAGCAGCCCCGCAGTCTACAATGAGCAGTTCTTC. Translation: CASSPAVYNEQFF. V usage is TRBV7-3 and J usage is TRBJ2-1; D gene ambiguous. CDR3 length: 13 amino acids. V was clipped by 5 bases and J by 3 bases, with 8 bases between them. Per the germline V gene, CDR1 is SGHTA and CDR2 is FQGTGA.

This clone has just one count. The V and J genes are TRBV19 and TRBJ1-1, with D hard to call. Trimming took 6 bases from V and 0 from J, leaving 11 bases between them. CDR3 length: 14 amino acids. The germline CDR1 and CDR2 sequences are LNHDA and SQIVND (reference sequence). This chain's CDR3 is CASRVRGLNTEAFF. The CDR3 DNA sequence: TGTGCCAGTAGAGTTCGGGGTTTGAACACTGAAGCTTTCTTT.

The V call is TRBV6-5, the J call TRBJ1-6; possible D gene TRBD1, 5 bases. With 4 bases removed from V and 9 bases from J, the gap between germline ends came to 13 bases. This CDR3 spans 14 amino acids. Germline-derived CDR1 and CDR2 are MNHEY and SVGAGI. CDR3 DNA: TGTGCCAGCAGTTGGGACGGGTTTCTTTCACCCCTCCACTTT. Residues: CASSWDGFLSPLHF.

This rearrangement joins TRBV18 to TRBJ2-7, with TRBD2 identical over 7 bases. V was pared by 2 bases and J by 3 bases, with 4 bases of the junction left unmatched. CDR1 KGHSH and CDR2 LQKENI come from the germline V gene. The CDR3 runs 14 residues. CDR3 loop: CASSPNRDYYEQYF. The CDR3 bases are TGTGCCAGCTCACCAAATCGGGACTACTACGAGCAGTACTTC. The complete variable domain, with remaining parts taken from reference TRBV18 and TRBJ2-7, reads NAGVMQNPRHLVRRRGQEARLRCSPMKGHSHVYWYRQLPEEGLKFMVYLQKENIIDESGMPKERFSAEFPKEGPSILRIQQVVRGDSAAYFCASSPNRDYYEQYFGPGTRLTVT.

The J gene is TRBJ2-5, the V gene TRBV6-2 or TRBV6-3, with D possibly matching TRBD2 (5 bases). Germline CDR1 MNHEY, CDR2 SVGEGT. With 6 bases removed from V and 2 bases from J, the gap between germline ends came to 13 bases. The CDR3 is 14 residues long. Here the CDR3 DNA reads TGTGCCAGCAGCGGGATCGGGTTACAAGAGACCCAGTACTTC. Amino acids: CASSGIGLQETQYF.

The count of this clone is one. The chain carries TRBV7-9 and TRBJ1-1; D call uncertain. Trimming removed 5 bases at V and 2 bases at J, with 12 bases between. The germline V gene has CDR1 SEHNR and CDR2 FQNEAQ (reference sequence). This CDR3 spans 14 amino acids. CDR3 residues: CASSVGPLNTEAFF. The CDR3 DNA reads as TGTGCCAGCAGCGTAGGACCCTTAAACACTGAAGCTTTCTTT. The whole variable domain, remainder taken from reference TRBV7-9 and TRBJ1-1, is DTGVSQNPRHKITKRGQNVTFRCDPISEHNRLYWYRQTLGQGPEFLTYFQNEAQLEKSRLLSDRFSAERPKGSFSTLEIQRTEQGDSAMYLCASSVGPLNTEAFFGQGTRLTVV.

The chain combines TRBV7-2 with TRBJ2-7; 11 nucleotides agree with TRBD2. The V gene's germline CDR1 is SGHTA and CDR2 FQGNSA. V gave up 6 bases and J gave up 2 bases; unmatched junction bases: 9. The CDR3 length is 16 residues. CDR3 residues: CASRVVSLAGAYEQYF. CDR3 bases: TGTGCCAGCAGAGTCGTTTCACTAGCGGGAGCCTACGAGCAGTACTTC.

This clone was seen just once. The V gene is TRBV3-1 (or the pseudogene TRBV3-2), the J gene TRBJ2-2; D assignment may be TRBD1 or TRBD2 (5 bases each). The V end was cut by 0 bases, the J end by 0 bases, with 14 bases between. This CDR3 is 18 amino acids long. The germline CDR1 and CDR2 sequences are LGHDT and YNNKEL (reference sequence). For the CDR3, the DNA is TGTGCCAGCAGCCAAGATCCCGGGGCAGCTACGAACACCGGGGAGCTGTTTTTT. Amino acids: CASSQDPGAATNTGELFF.

This clone was observed once. The rearrangement uses TRBV30 and TRBJ1-5; D is undetermined. Trimming cost V 2 bases and J 3 bases, with 8 bases left between them. There are 13 residues in the CDR3. Germline V gives CDR1 GTSNPN, CDR2 SVGIG (reference sequence). CDR3 DNA: TGTGCCTGGAGTTCGCAGGCCAATCAGCCCCAGCATTTT. Residues: CAWSSQANQPQHF.

The rearrangement uses TRBV19 and TRBJ1-2; 8 bases align to TRBD1. Unmatched junction bases numbered 7, after V lost 3 bases and J lost 4 bases. This CDR3 contains 15 residues. Germline-derived CDR1 and CDR2 are LNHDA and SQIVND (reference sequence). The CDR3 coding sequence is TGTGCCAGTAGTATGAACAGGGGGTCCTTCTATGGCTACACCTTC. Encoded protein: CASSMNRGSFYGYTF. The whole variable domain, remainder taken from reference TRBV19 and TRBJ1-2, is DGGITQSPKYLFRKEGQNVTLSCEQNLNHDAMYWYRQDPGQGLRLIYYSQIVNDFQKGDIAEGYSVSREKKESFPLTVTSAQKNPTAFYLCASSMNRGSFYGYTFGSGTRLTVV.

The chain is built from TRBV4-2 and TRBJ2-6; a weak D match, TRBD1 (5 bases). Looked up from germline, CDR1 is LGHNA and CDR2 is YNFKEQ. The V and J ends lost 5 bases and 0 bases respectively, with 11 bases between them. The CDR3 is 16 residues long. The CDR3 loop is CASSSDSGSGANVLTF. The CDR3 bases are TGTGCCAGCAGCTCTGACAGTGGCTCTGGGGCCAACGTCCTGACTTTC.

This chain joins TRBV2 and TRBJ2-3; D is ambiguous. The CDR3 runs 14 residues. Deletions cut 5 bases from V and 1 base from J, with 10 bases between. Germline CDR1 SNHLY, CDR2 FYNNEI. The CDR3 bases are TGTGCCAGCAGTCCAATAGGGCGCACAGATACGCAGTATTTT. Protein sequence: CASSPIGRTDTQYF.

CDR3 bases: TGTGCCAGCAGTGAAATCTACCCCCAGCCCCAGCATTTT. As protein: CASSEIYPQPQHF. The chain carries TRBV6-1 and TRBJ1-5; D not resolved. Germline V CDR1 and CDR2: MNHNS, SASEGT. Trimming pared 2 bases from V and 7 bases from J, leaving 9 bases between. The CDR3 spans 13 residues.